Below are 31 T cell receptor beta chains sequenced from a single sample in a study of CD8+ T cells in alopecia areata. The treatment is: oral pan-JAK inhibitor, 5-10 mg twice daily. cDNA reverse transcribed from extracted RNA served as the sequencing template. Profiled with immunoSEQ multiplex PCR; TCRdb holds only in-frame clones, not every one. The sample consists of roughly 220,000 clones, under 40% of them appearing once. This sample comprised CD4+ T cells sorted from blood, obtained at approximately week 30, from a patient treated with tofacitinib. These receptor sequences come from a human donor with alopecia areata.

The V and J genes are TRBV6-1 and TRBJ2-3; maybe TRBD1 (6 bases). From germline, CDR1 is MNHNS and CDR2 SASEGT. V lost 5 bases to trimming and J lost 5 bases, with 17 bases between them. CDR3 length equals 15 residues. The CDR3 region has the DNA TGTGCCAGCAGTAAGCACCGGGACATTGGAGATACGCAGTATTTT. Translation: CASSKHRDIGDTQYF.

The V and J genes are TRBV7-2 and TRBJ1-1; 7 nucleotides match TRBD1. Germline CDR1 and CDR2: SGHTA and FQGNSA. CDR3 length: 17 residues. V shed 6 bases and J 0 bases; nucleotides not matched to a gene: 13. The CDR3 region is CASRATDRAIMNTEAFF. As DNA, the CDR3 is TGTGCCAGCAGAGCCACAGACAGGGCAATCATGAACACTGAAGCTTTCTTT.

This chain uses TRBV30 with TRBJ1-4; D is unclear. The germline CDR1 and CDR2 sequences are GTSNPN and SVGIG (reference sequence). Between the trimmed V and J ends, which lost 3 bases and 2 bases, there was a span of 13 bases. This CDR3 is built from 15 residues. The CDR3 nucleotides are TGTGCCTGGAGCGAGAGGGTTTGGACTAATGAAAAACTGTTTTTT. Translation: CAWSERVWTNEKLFF.

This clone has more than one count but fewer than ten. The CDR3 sequence is CASSQGGGSSYEQYF. The CDR3 nucleotides are TGTGCCAGCAGCCAGGGTGGCGGGAGTTCCTACGAGCAGTACTTC. The chain is built from TRBV9 and TRBJ2-7; 7 bases are shared with TRBD2. The length of the CDR3 is 15 residues. The germline gives CDR1 SGDLS, CDR2 YYNGEE. J lost 1 base, V lost 4 bases, and 8 bases had no gene match.

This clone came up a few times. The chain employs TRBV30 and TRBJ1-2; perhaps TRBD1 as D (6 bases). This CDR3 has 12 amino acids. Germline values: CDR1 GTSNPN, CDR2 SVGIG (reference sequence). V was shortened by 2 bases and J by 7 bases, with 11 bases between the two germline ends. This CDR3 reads CAWSIQGGGYTF. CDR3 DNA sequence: TGTGCCTGGAGTATACAGGGCGGTGGCTACACCTTC.

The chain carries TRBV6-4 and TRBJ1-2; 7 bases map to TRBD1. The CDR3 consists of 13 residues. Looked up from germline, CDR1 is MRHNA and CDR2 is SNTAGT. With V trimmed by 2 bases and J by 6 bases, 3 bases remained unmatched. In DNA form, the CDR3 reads TGTGCCAGCAGTGACAGAACAGGGGATGGCTACACCTTC. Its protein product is CASSDRTGDGYTF.

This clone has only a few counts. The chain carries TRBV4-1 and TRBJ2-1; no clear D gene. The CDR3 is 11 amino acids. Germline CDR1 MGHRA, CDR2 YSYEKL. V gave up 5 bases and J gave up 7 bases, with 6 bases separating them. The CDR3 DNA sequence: TGCGCCAGCAGCGAAGGGAATGAGCAGTTCTTC. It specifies CASSEGNEQFF.

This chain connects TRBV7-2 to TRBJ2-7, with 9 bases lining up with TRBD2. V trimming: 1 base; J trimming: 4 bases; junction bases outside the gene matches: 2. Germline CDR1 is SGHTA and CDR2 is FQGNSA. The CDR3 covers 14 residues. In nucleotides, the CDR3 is TGTGCCAGCAGCTTAGGCCTAGCGGGATACGAGCAGTACTTC. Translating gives CASSLGLAGYEQYF.

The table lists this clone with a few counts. CDR3: CASSSYPRSGRNSNQPQHF. The CDR3 DNA reads as TGTGCCAGTAGTTCTTACCCTAGGTCAGGGCGTAATAGCAATCAGCCCCAGCATTTT. The rearrangement links TRBV19 to TRBJ1-5; tentatively, D is TRBD1 (5 bases). With 5 bases removed from V and 0 bases from J, the gap between germline ends came to 23 bases. The CDR3 extends over 19 amino acids. In germline, CDR1 is LNHDA, CDR2 SQIVND (reference sequence).

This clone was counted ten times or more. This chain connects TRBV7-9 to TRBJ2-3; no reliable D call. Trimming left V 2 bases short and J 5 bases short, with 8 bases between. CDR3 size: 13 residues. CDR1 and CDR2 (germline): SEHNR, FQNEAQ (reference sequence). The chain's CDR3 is CASSLSQVDTQYF. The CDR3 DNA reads TGTGCCAGCAGCTTATCGCAGGTAGATACGCAGTATTTT.

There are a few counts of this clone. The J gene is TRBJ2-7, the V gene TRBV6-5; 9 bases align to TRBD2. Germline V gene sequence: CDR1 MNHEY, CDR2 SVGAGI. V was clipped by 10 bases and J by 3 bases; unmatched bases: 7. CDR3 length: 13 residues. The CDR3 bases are TGTGCCACTCGATTAGCGGGGGTCTACGAGCAGTACTTC. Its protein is CATRLAGVYEQYF.

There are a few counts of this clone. As DNA, the CDR3 is TGCGCCAGCAGTCAATCGGGAGAGACTTATCAGCCCCAGCATTTT. Amino acid sequence: CASSQSGETYQPQHF. The chain has TRBV23-1 and TRBJ1-5, with D hard to call. TRBV23-1 belongs to the ORF category, with a function that is uncertain. Trimming stripped 0 bases from V and 5 bases from J, with 11 bases between. The CDR3 contains 15 residues.

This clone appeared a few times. CDR3 sequence (DNA): TGTGCCAGCAGCTTTACGGGACTTGACTACGAGCAGTACTTC. Translated: CASSFTGLDYEQYF. V and J are TRBV7-2 and TRBJ2-7; possibly TRBD2 for D (6 bases). Germline values: CDR1 SGHTA, CDR2 FQGNSA. V was shortened by 3 bases and J by 3 bases, with 12 bases between the two germline ends. This CDR3 has 14 amino acids.

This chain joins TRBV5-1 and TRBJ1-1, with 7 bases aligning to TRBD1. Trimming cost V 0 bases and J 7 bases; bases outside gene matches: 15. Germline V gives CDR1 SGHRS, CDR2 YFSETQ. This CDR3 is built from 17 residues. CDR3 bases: TGCGCCAGCAGCTTGGGGTCGTTACAGGGGCACGGATTTGAAGCTTTCTTT. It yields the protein CASSLGSLQGHGFEAFF.

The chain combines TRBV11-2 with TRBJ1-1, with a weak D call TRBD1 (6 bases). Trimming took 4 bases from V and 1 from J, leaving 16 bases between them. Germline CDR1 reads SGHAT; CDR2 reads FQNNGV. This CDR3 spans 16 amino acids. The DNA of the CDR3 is TGTGCCAGCAGCTCTCTGACAGGTATGGCGAACACTGAAGCTTTCTTT. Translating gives CASSSLTGMANTEAFF.

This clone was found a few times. The CDR3 region has the DNA TGCGCCAGCAGCCTGGGACAGATAAGAGAGCATGGCTACACCTTC. It is translated as CASSLGQIREHGYTF. The genes are TRBV5-1 and TRBJ1-2; 7 nucleotides match TRBD1. Germline V gene lookup returns CDR1 SGHRS and CDR2 YFSETQ. Trimming cost V 4 bases and J 6 bases; bases outside gene matches: 12. CDR3 length equals 15 residues.

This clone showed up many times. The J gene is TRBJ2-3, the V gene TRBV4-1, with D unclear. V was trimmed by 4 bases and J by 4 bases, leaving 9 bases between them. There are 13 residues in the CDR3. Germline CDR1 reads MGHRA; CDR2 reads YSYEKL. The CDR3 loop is CASSLLRADTQYF. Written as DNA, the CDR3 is TGCGCCAGCAGCCTACTTAGGGCAGATACGCAGTATTTT.

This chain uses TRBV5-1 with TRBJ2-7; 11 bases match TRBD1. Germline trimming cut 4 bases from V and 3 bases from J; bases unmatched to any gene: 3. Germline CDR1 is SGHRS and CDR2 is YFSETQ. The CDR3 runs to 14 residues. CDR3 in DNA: TGCGCCAGCAGCGGAGGGACAGGGGGCTACGAGCAGTACTTC. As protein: CASSGGTGGYEQYF.

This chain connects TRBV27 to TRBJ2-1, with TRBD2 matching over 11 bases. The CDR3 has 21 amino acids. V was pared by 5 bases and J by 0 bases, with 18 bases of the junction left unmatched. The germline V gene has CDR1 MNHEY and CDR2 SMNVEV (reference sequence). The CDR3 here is CASSLLPISGRALYSYNEQFF. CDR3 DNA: TGTGCCAGCAGTCTTCTTCCAATTAGCGGGAGGGCCCTCTACTCCTACAATGAGCAGTTCTTC.

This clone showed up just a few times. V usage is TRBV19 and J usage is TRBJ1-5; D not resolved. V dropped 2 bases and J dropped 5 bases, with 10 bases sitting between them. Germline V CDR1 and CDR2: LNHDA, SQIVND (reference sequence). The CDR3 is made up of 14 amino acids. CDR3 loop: CASSIPPRHQPQHF. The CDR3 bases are TGTGCCAGTAGTATACCTCCCCGGCATCAGCCCCAGCATTTT.

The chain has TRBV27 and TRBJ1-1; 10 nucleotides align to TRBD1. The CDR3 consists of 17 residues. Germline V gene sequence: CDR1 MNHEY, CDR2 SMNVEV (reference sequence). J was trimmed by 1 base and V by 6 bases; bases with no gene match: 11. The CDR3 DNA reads TGTGCCAGCAGCAAAAAGACAGGGGGCCTTCCGAACACTGAAGCTTTCTTT. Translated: CASSKKTGGLPNTEAFF.

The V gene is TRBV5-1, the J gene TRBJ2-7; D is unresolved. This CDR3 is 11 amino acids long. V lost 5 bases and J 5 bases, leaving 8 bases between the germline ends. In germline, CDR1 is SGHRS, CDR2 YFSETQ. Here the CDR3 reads CASRAAHEQYF. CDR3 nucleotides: TGCGCCAGCAGGGCGGCCCACGAGCAGTACTTC.

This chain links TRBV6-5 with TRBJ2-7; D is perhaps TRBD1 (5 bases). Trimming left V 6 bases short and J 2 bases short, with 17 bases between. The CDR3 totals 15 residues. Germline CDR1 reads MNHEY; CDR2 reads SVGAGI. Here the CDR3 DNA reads TGTGCCAGCAGCCTCACAGAAGGGGATCCCTACGAGCAGTACTTC. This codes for CASSLTEGDPYEQYF.

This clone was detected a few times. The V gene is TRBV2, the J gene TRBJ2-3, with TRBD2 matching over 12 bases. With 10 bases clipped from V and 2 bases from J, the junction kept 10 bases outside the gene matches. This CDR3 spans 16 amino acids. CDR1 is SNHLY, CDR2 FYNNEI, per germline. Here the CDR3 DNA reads TGTGCCACCCGCCGAGGACTAGCGGGGTACACAGATACGCAGTATTTT. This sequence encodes CATRRGLAGYTDTQYF.

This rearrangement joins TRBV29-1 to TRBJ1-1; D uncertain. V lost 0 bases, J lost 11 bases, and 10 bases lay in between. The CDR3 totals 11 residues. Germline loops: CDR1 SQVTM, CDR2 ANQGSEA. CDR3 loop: CSVEDVATAFF. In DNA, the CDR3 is TGCAGCGTTGAAGATGTGGCGACGGCTTTCTTT.

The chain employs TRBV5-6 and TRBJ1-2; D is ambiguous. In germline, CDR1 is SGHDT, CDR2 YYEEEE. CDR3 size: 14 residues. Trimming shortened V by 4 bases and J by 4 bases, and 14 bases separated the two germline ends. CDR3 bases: TGTGCCAGCAGCGCGTTGGACGGCTCCTATGGCTACACCTTC. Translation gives CASSALDGSYGYTF. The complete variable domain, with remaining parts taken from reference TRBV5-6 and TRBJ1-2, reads DAGVTQSPTHLIKTRGQQVTLRCSPKSGHDTVSWYQQALGQGPQFIFQYYEEEERQRGNFPDRFSGHQFPNYSSELNVNALLLGDSALYLCASSALDGSYGYTFGSGTRLTVV.

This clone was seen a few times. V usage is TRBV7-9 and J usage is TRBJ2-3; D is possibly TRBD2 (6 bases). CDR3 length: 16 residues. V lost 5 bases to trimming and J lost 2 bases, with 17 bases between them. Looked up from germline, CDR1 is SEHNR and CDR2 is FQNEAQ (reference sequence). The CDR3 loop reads CASSKGTLVATDTQYF. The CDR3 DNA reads TGTGCCAGCAGCAAAGGGACTCTAGTCGCCACAGATACGCAGTATTTT.

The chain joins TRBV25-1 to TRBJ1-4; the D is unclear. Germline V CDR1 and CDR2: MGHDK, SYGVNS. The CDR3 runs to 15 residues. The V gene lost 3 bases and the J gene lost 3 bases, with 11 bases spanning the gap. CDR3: CASSDSPDPNEKLFF. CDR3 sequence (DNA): TGTGCCAGCAGTGATTCCCCGGACCCTAATGAAAAACTGTTTTTT.

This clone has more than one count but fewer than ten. DNA for the CDR3: TGTGCCTGGAGTGTACGGGTCGATACGCAGTATTTT. It yields the protein CAWSVRVDTQYF. The chain couples TRBV30 to TRBJ2-3, with D hard to call. Looked up from germline, CDR1 is GTSNPN and CDR2 is SVGIG (reference sequence). V was shortened by 0 bases and J by 6 bases, with 7 bases between the two germline ends. The CDR3 has 12 residues.

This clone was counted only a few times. The CDR3 bases are TGTGCCTGGAGCCTCGGGTCAGCGGGGGGAACAGATACGCAGTATTTT. Protein: CAWSLGSAGGTDTQYF. The genes are TRBV30 and TRBJ2-3, with TRBD2 identical over 9 bases. Germline-derived CDR1 and CDR2 are GTSNPN and SVGIG (reference sequence). CDR3 length: 16 residues. The J segment lost 3 bases and the V segment lost 3 bases, leaving 10 bases of the junction unmatched.

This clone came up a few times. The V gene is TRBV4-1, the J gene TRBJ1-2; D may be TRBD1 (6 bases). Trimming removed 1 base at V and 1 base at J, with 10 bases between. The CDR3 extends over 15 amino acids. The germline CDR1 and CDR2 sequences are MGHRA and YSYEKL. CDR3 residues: CASSQGTENNYGYTF. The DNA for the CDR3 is TGCGCCAGCAGCCAAGGGACAGAAAATAACTATGGCTACACCTTC.